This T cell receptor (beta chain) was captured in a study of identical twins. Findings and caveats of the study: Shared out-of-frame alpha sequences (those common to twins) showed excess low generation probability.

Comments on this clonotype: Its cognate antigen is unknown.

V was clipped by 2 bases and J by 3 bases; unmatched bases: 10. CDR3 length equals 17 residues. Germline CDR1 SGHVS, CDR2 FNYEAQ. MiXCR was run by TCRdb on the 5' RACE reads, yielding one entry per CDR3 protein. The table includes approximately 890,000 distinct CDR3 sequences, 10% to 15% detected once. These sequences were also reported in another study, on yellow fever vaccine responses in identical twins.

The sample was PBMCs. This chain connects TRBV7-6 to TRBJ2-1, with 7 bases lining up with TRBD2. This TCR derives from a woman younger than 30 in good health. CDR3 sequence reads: CASSLRSAGVFYNEQFF. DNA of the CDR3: TGTGCCAGCAGCTTACGTAGCGCGGGAGTTTTCTACAATGAGCAGTTCTTC.